This record concerns one T cell receptor beta chain sequence. The target antigen is unknown. Researchers prepared the TCRbeta library using unique molecular identifiers, the study reports. In TCRdb, the PCR reads were re-called with MiXCR into one record per CDR3 protein. The profile shows some 440,000 distinct CDR3 sequences, 15% to 20% of them singletons. This specimen belongs to a study of T-cell reconstitution after alpha-beta-depleted transplantation in children. General study results and limits: About two months after transplant, alpha-beta T cells reportedly came from several hundred expanded graft clones. Among T cells one year after transplant, newly produced cells accounted for most counts and diversity. Recipient T cells and thymic progenitors that survived gave rise to the high TCRbeta diversity observed at day 60 in some patients.

This clonotype was sampled from a boy younger than two who had a stem cell transplant for Wiskott-Aldrich syndrome, so the T cells may come from the graft donor. The sequencing used PBMCs, mostly from graft donor cells, collected 360 days after TCRalphabeta/CD19-depleted stem cell transplant.

The CDR3 loop reads CASSLYLEREQEEDTQYF. CDR3 sequence (DNA): TGTGCCAGCAGCTTATATCTTGAGCGGGAGCAGGAAGAGGATACGCAGTATTTT. The chain uses TRBV7-6 and TRBJ2-3; 8 bases are a match to TRBD2. The germline V gene encodes CDR1 SGHVS and CDR2 FNYEAQ. J was trimmed by 6 bases and V by 2 bases; bases with no gene match: 16. This CDR3 comprises 18 residues. Complete variable domain (other parts from reference TRBV7-6 and TRBJ2-3): GAGVSQSPRYKVTKRGQDVALRCDPISGHVSLYWYRQALGQGPEFLTYFNYEAQQDKSGLPNDRFSAERPEGSISTLTIQRTEQRDSAMYRCASSLYLEREQEEDTQYFGPGTRLTVL.